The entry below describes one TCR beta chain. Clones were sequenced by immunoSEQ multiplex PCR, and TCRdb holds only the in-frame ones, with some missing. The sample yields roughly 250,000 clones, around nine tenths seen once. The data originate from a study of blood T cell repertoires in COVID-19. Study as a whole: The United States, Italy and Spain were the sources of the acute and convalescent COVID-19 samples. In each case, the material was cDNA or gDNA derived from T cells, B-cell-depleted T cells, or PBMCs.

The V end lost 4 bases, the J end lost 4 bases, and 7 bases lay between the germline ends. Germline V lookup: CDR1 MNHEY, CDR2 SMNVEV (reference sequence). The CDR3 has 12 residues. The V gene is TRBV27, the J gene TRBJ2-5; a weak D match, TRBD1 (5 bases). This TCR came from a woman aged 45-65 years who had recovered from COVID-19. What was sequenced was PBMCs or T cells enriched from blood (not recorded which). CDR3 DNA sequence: TGTGCCAGCAGTTCTGACAGAGAGACCCAGTACTTC. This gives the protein CASSSDRETQYF.